Here is one T cell receptor beta chain with its context. The data were obtained in a study of control samples from healthy donors and cancer patients. CDR1 is SGHDT and CDR2 is YYEEEE in the germline V gene. V lost 0 bases and J lost 4; bases outside the gene matches: 12. This CDR3 comprises 17 residues. Sequenced by immunoSEQ multiplex PCR; TCRdb stores in-frame clones only, minus some. The table includes roughly 130,000 clones, under 95% detected once. Specimen: blood. J is TRBJ1-1 and V is TRBV5-6; 7 nucleotides line up with TRBD1. This TCR derives from a man aged 18 to 35 in good health. DNA of the CDR3: TGTGCCAGCAGCTTGGCCGGAATACAGGGGTCGTTCACTGAAGCTTTCTTT. Translated: CASSLAGIQGSFTEAFF.